This T cell receptor (beta chain) comes out of a study of preoperative IRX-2 immunotherapy in early breast cancer. Sequencing used immunoSEQ multiplex PCR; TCRdb keeps in-frame clones, though not all of them. The table has approximately 96,000 clones, approximately 90% seen once; the top ten hold around 2%. Germline CDR1 reads LNHDA; CDR2 reads SQIVND (reference sequence). The V end was cut by 6 bases, the J end by 6 bases, with 23 bases between. This CDR3 has 17 residues. This clone occurred once. The treatment here: preoperative locoregional IRX-2 cytokine immunotherapy. This phase Ib study tested locoregional IRX-2 cytokine immunotherapy given before surgery.

The rearrangement joins TRBV19 to TRBJ2-2; D unresolved. The TCR sequence derives from a human donor with breast cancer. The sample in question was tumor tissue, obtained after IRX-2 immunotherapy. DNA of the CDR3: TGTGCCAGTAGATCACTATTGGACGACGGGTCGTCCGGGGAGCTGTTTTTT. Translation gives CASRSLLDDGSSGELFF. Using reference TRBV19 and TRBJ2-2 for the parts outside the CDR3, the full variable domain is DGGITQSPKYLFRKEGQNVTLSCEQNLNHDAMYWYRQDPGQGLRLIYYSQIVNDFQKGDIAEGYSVSREKKESFPLTVTSAQKNPTAFYLCASRSLLDDGSSGELFFGEGSRLTVL.